The 16 T cell receptor beta chains below come from one sample, sequenced in a study of response to subunit inactivated influenza vaccine. TCRdb itself ran the RT-PCR reads through MiXCR, one entry per CDR3 protein. The repertoire holds about 540,000 distinct CDR3 sequences, with 20% to 25% as singletons. These data were also filed under a second study, of T cells expressing NK-cell markers. Turning to that study: It was by 5'RACE template switching with UMIs that TCR beta cDNA was made.

The sample here was CD4+ T cells sorted from PBMCs, taken 11 to 12 days after vaccination. The source is a man between 45 and 60 years old who received an inactivated influenza vaccine.

This clonotype was counted between two and nine times. The chain has TRBV6-1 and TRBJ2-7; 9 bases are shared with TRBD2. CDR1 is MNHNS and CDR2 is SASEGT in the germline V gene. With 5 bases clipped from V and 8 bases from J, the junction kept 10 bases outside the gene matches. The CDR3 contains 14 residues. CDR3: CASSLRTSEMKQYF. As DNA, the CDR3 is TGTGCCAGCAGTCTCAGGACTAGCGAGATGAAGCAGTACTTC.

This clonotype was detected only a few times. The chain has TRBV20-1 and TRBJ2-5; TRBD2 matches 10 bases. The CDR3 runs to 13 residues. V was clipped by 6 bases and J by 4 bases; unmatched bases: 5. The germline gives CDR1 DFQATT, CDR2 SNEGSKA (reference sequence). CDR3 in amino acids: CSATAGGRETQYF. CDR3 sequence (DNA): TGCAGTGCCACAGCGGGGGGGCGAGAGACCCAGTACTTC.

The chain recombines TRBV7-2 with TRBJ1-1; no clear D gene. V was trimmed by 5 bases and J by 1 base, leaving 8 bases between them. CDR1 is SGHTA and CDR2 is FQGNSA in the germline V gene. The CDR3 is made up of 13 amino acids. CDR3 nucleotides: TGTGCCAGCAGCAAACAGAGGAACACTGAAGCTTTCTTT. It is translated as CASSKQRNTEAFF.

The CDR3 reads CSARMGQRETQYF. CDR3 sequence (DNA): TGCAGTGCTAGAATGGGACAACGGGAGACCCAGTACTTC. The rearrangement uses TRBV20-1 and TRBJ2-5, with D possibly TRBD1 on 6 matching bases. Trimming took off 2 bases at V and 5 bases at J, with 12 bases between the two ends. The CDR3 is 13 residues long. Germline assignment: CDR1 DFQATT and CDR2 SNEGSKA (reference sequence).

V gene TRBV4-1 combines with J gene TRBJ2-7; 9 nucleotides line up with TRBD1. Trimming at V came to 2 bases and at J to 6 bases, leaving 5 bases not matched to a gene. Looked up from germline, CDR1 is MGHRA and CDR2 is YSYEKL. This CDR3 has 14 residues. CDR3 sequence (DNA): TGCGCCAGCAGCCAAATAACAGGGGGCGGCGAGCAGTACTTC. Translated: CASSQITGGGEQYF.

The V call is TRBV4-3, the J call TRBJ2-1, with a possible D match to TRBD2 (5 bases). Germline V lookup: CDR1 LGHNA, CDR2 YSLEER. V lost 0 bases and J 9 bases, leaving 18 bases between the germline ends. The CDR3 is made up of 16 amino acids. DNA for the CDR3: TGCGCCAGCAGCCAAGAAGAGGGCCCTCGCGCGGCTGAGCAGTTCTTC. Its protein is CASSQEEGPRAAEQFF.

The chain recombines TRBV6-6 with TRBJ1-5; D is unresolved. CDR1 MNHNY and CDR2 SVGAGI come from the germline V gene (reference sequence). The CDR3 length is 13 residues. Trimming took off 8 bases at V and 0 bases at J, with 8 bases between the two ends. The CDR3 DNA sequence: TGTGCCAGCGCCTGGGGTAGCAATCAGCCCCAGCATTTT. As protein: CASAWGSNQPQHF.

V gene TRBV10-3 combines with J gene TRBJ2-1, with 7 nucleotides matching TRBD1. The CDR3 covers 15 residues. V shed 1 base, J shed 7 bases, and the junction held 7 bases outside the gene matches. Germline V gene lookup returns CDR1 ENHRY and CDR2 SYGVKD. The CDR3 region is CAISELEGRGNEQFF. The CDR3 coding sequence is TGTGCCATCAGTGAGTTAGAGGGCAGGGGGAATGAGCAGTTCTTC.

This clonotype was picked up a small number of times. The rearrangement joins TRBV12-3 or TRBV12-4 to TRBJ2-7, with 7 bases lining up with TRBD1. V shed 6 bases and J 6 bases; nucleotides not matched to a gene: 8. The CDR3 consists of 13 residues. CDR3 amino acids: CASSPDRWSEQYF. CDR3 DNA sequence: TGTGCCAGCAGCCCGGACAGGTGGAGCGAGCAGTACTTC.

V gene TRBV4-2 combines with J gene TRBJ2-3; 8 bases are shared with TRBD1. The CDR3 contains 15 residues. CDR1 and CDR2 (germline): LGHNA, YNFKEQ. J was trimmed by 1 base and V by 1 base; bases with no gene match: 1. CDR3 protein: CASSQAGQGTDTQYF. For the CDR3, the DNA is TGTGCCAGCAGCCAAGCGGGACAGGGCACAGATACGCAGTATTTT.

The rearrangement joins TRBV20-1 to TRBJ2-3, with a tentative D call TRBD2 (6 bases). The CDR3 length is 14 residues. Trimming pared 1 base from V and 4 bases from J, leaving 12 bases between. CDR1 and CDR2 from the germline V gene are DFQATT and SNEGSKA (reference sequence). CDR3: CSARGPSDPDTQYF. The CDR3 nucleotides are TGCAGTGCTAGAGGCCCTAGCGATCCAGATACGCAGTATTTT.

This clonotype is a singleton in its sample. The V call is TRBV20-1, the J call TRBJ2-3, with 9 bases fitting TRBD2. This CDR3 spans 11 amino acids. After removal of 6 bases from V and 9 bases from J, the junction contained 4 bases not matched to a gene. Germline lookup yields CDR1 DFQATT and CDR2 SNEGSKA (reference sequence). The CDR3 coding sequence is TGCAGTGCCCTAAGCGGGGGGACGCAGTATTTT. Its protein product is CSALSGGTQYF.

This sequence joins TRBV3-1 and TRBJ1-2; no definite D call. CDR3 length equals 13 residues. Trimming cost V 5 bases and J 10 bases, with 17 bases left between them. Germline-derived CDR1 and CDR2 are LGHDT and YNNKEL (reference sequence). CDR3 bases: TGTGCCAGCAGCACCGGGAATTCGGGAGCCTACACCTTC. Protein sequence: CASSTGNSGAYTF.

This clonotype was seen a few times. J is TRBJ1-2 and V is TRBV4-3; no firm D call. Germline V gene lookup returns CDR1 LGHNA and CDR2 YSLEER. The V and J ends lost 1 base and 8 bases respectively, with 8 bases between them. The CDR3 runs to 12 residues. The CDR3 reads CASSQGNGGYTF. CDR3 sequence (DNA): TGCGCCAGCAGCCAAGGGAACGGAGGCTACACCTTC.

The chain combines TRBV6-2 or TRBV6-3 with TRBJ2-7; D is perhaps TRBD1 (6 bases). The CDR3 has 15 residues. V lost 5 bases and J 6 bases, leaving 20 bases between the germline ends. Per the germline V gene, CDR1 is MNHEY and CDR2 is SVGEGT. The CDR3 DNA reads as TGTGCCAGCAGTGGACACAGGGTCGACCTCTCCGAGCAGTACTTC. This codes for CASSGHRVDLSEQYF.

This clonotype occurred a few times. The chain uses TRBV4-3 and TRBJ1-4; D is unclear. The CDR3 is made up of 16 amino acids. V was clipped by 1 base and J by 3 bases, with 12 bases between them. Germline V lookup: CDR1 LGHNA, CDR2 YSLEER. This CDR3 reads CASSQAPGKPNEKLFF. CDR3 in DNA: TGCGCCAGCAGCCAAGCGCCCGGGAAACCTAATGAAAAACTGTTTTTT.